These 5 T cell receptor beta chains were sequenced from one sample in a study of shared clonotypes between healthy human individuals. The assay was immunoSEQ multiplex PCR, and TCRdb's table has in-frame clones only and misses some. This sample has about 490,000 clones; about 80% occur once, and the top ten carry approximately 12%. Sequences were obtained from PBMCs. These receptors all come from a woman in her thirties or forties in good health. Some clones in this sample may be carry-over from other donors' samples.

The chain links TRBV7-9 to TRBJ2-3; D possibly corresponds to TRBD2 (6 bases). The V gene lost 3 bases and the J gene lost 0 bases, with 13 bases spanning the gap. The CDR3 spans 16 residues. Germline CDR1 reads SEHNR; CDR2 reads FQNEAQ (reference sequence). DNA of the CDR3: TGTGCCAGCAGCTTCGGTAGCGGCACTAGCACAGATACGCAGTATTTT. Encoded protein: CASSFGSGTSTDTQYF.

The rearrangement uses TRBV11-2 and TRBJ2-7; TRBD2 might be the D (5 bases). Germline V gene lookup returns CDR1 SGHAT and CDR2 FQNNGV. The CDR3 runs 15 residues. Trimming shortened V by 0 bases and J by 4 bases, and 13 bases separated the two germline ends. The CDR3 DNA sequence: TGTGCCAGCAGCTTAGAGGAGGCCCTTGGGTACGAGCAGTACTTC. This sequence encodes CASSLEEALGYEQYF.

This rearrangement joins TRBV25-1 to TRBJ1-2; D not resolved. The V and J ends lost 3 bases and 7 bases respectively, with 15 bases between them. Germline assignment: CDR1 MGHDK and CDR2 SYGVNS. The length of the CDR3 is 14 residues. CDR3: CASSDRTIEGGYTF. CDR3 in DNA: TGTGCCAGCAGTGACCGGACTATCGAGGGTGGCTACACCTTC.

The chain links TRBV19 to TRBJ1-5; 10 nucleotides match TRBD1. The V segment lost 6 bases and the J segment 7 bases; nucleotides outside the gene matches: 3. The V gene's germline CDR1 is LNHDA and CDR2 SQIVND (reference sequence). CDR3 length equals 13 residues. CDR3 protein: CASRTGGGQPQHF. The CDR3 DNA reads as TGTGCCAGTAGGACAGGGGGCGGCCAGCCCCAGCATTTT.

This CDR3 reads CASNSAGGPYEQYF. CDR3 DNA: TGTGCCAGCAATTCGGCAGGGGGCCCTTACGAGCAGTACTTC. The chain links TRBV9 to TRBJ2-7; 8 bases line up with TRBD1. CDR1 is SGDLS and CDR2 is YYNGEE in the germline V gene. Unmatched junction bases numbered 9, after V lost 6 bases and J lost 4 bases. The CDR3 runs 14 residues.